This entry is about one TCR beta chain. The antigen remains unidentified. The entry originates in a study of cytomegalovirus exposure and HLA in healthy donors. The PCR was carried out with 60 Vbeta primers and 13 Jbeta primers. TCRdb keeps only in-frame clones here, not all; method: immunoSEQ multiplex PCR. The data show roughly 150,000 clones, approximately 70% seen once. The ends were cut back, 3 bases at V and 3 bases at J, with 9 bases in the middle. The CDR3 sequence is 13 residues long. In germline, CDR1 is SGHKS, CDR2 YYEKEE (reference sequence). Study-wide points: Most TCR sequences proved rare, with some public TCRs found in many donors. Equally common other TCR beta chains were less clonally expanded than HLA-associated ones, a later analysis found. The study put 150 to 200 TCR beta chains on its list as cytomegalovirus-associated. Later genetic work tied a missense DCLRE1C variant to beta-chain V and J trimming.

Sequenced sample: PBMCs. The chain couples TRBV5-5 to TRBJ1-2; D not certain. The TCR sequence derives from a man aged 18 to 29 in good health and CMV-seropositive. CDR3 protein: CASSSRSDYGYTF. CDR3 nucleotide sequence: TGTGCCAGCAGCTCGAGGTCCGACTATGGCTACACCTTC.